This T cell receptor (beta chain) was profiled in a study of human T cells and chemical hapten exposure. Whole-study context: Alopecia areata, totalis and universalis patients, mostly female, were included. General study points: Expanded TCRs made up significantly more big CDR3 similarity clusters than controls did.

Germline V gives CDR1 MDHEN, CDR2 SYDVKM. The junction had 4 bases not matched to a gene; V was cut back by 8 bases and J by 4 bases. The CDR3 runs to 12 residues. This clonotype appeared a few times. Its target is not known. The sample's time point: patch test 3, about 24 weeks after DPC sensitization. Treatment here: therapeutic diphenylcyclopropenone sensitization with weekly scalp DPC. Individual cDNA molecules (in the library) carried attached unique molecular identifiers. Each CDR3 protein gets one entry after TCRdb re-called the RACE reads with MiXCR. The sample lists over 70,000 distinct CDR3 sequences; approximately 10% were seen once.

The input for sequencing was whole blood, taken in connection with sensitization to the hapten diphenylcyclopropenone (DPC). The chain combines TRBV28 with TRBJ1-2; 7 positions match TRBD1. This receptor was obtained from a young woman with alopecia areata. Some clones in this sample may be carry-over from other donors' samples. The DNA for the CDR3 is TGTGCCAGCTTGGGACAGCGCTATGGCTACACCTTC. Encoded protein: CASLGQRYGYTF.